One sample yielded the 5 T cell receptor beta chains listed below, sequenced in a study of T cell changes during pregnancy in multiple sclerosis. Repertoires were generated with immunoSEQ multiplex PCR, while TCRdb's copy carries only in-frame clones and drops some. The sample lists tens of thousands of clones; over 75% were seen once. The input for sequencing was peripheral blood, taken in the third trimester of pregnancy. The source is a female donor with multiple sclerosis, enrolled in a pregnancy study.

This rearrangement joins TRBV2 to TRBJ2-5; possibly TRBD2 for D (6 bases). Germline V gives CDR1 SNHLY, CDR2 FYNNEI. V was clipped by 6 bases and J by 2 bases, with 19 bases between them. CDR3 length: 16 residues. CDR3 DNA: TGTGCCAGCAGGGTGCTGGGACTGACTCGACAAGAGACCCAGTACTTC. It specifies CASRVLGLTRQETQYF.

The chain carries TRBV16 and TRBJ1-4; no reliable D call. Germline CDR1 is KGHSY and CDR2 is FQNENV. This CDR3 region has 14 residues. Trimming shortened V by 4 bases and J by 7 bases, and 13 bases separated the two germline ends. The CDR3 is CASSRPIGFEKLFF. In DNA form, the CDR3 reads TGTGCCAGCAGCCGTCCTATCGGTTTTGAAAAACTGTTTTTT.

The chain employs TRBV5-6 and TRBJ1-2, with D unresolved. This CDR3 has 15 amino acids. The germline gives CDR1 SGHDT, CDR2 YYEEEE. V was trimmed by 4 bases and J by 8 bases, leaving 21 bases between them. The CDR3 DNA follows: TGTGCCAGCAGCGGGCCGATTGGAGGGAGCTACGGCTACACCTTC. Residues: CASSGPIGGSYGYTF.

This chain connects TRBV11-2 to TRBJ2-3; 14 positions agree with TRBD2. The CDR3 totals 19 residues. The V segment lost 5 bases and the J segment 0 bases; nucleotides outside the gene matches: 10. Germline lookup yields CDR1 SGHAT and CDR2 FQNNGV. The CDR3 DNA reads TGTGCCAGCAGCGGGAAAGGGACTAGCGGGGGATTTAGCACAGATACGCAGTATTTT. The encoded protein is CASSGKGTSGGFSTDTQYF.

This chain joins TRBV7-8 and TRBJ1-1; the match to TRBD1 covers 11 bases. J gave up 5 bases and V 0 bases, and 8 bases lay outside the gene matches. The CDR3 contains 17 residues. In germline, CDR1 is SGHVS, CDR2 FQNEAQ. The CDR3 here is CASSLAPPGQGGTEAFF. In DNA form, the CDR3 reads TGTGCCAGCAGCTTAGCTCCTCCGGGACAGGGGGGGACTGAAGCTTTCTTT.